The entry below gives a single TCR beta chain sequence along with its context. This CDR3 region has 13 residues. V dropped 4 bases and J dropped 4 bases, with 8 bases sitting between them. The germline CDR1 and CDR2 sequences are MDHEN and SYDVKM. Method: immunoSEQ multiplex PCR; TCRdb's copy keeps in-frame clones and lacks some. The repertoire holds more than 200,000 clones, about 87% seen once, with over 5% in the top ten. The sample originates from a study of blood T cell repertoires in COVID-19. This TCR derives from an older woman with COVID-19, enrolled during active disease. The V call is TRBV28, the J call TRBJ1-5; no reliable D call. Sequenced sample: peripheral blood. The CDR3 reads CASSSTDNQPQHF. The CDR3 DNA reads TGTGCCAGCAGTTCCACTGATAATCAGCCCCAGCATTTT.